The 31 T cell receptor beta chains below were found in one sample sequenced in a study of T cell clonotyping in hematopoietic cell transplantation. Clones were sequenced by immunoSEQ multiplex PCR, and TCRdb holds only the in-frame ones, with some missing. The table has 50,000 or so clones, roughly 85% seen once; the top ten hold roughly 5.5%. Time point: recipient sample about 28 days before transplant, after cytoreduction. Specimen: peripheral blood mononuclear cells, collected before stem cell transplant. The receptor set was obtained from a man in his sixties with myelodysplastic syndrome. Some clones in this sample may be carry-over from other donors' samples.

This clone was picked up one time. The chain uses TRBV30 and TRBJ1-5; D ambiguous. The germline CDR1 and CDR2 sequences are GTSNPN and SVGIG (reference sequence). The CDR3 covers 15 residues. V lost 3 bases and J 0 bases, leaving 12 bases between the germline ends. As DNA, the CDR3 is TGTGCCTGGAGAGGCTCGGGGTATAGCAATCAGCCCCAGCATTTT. This encodes CAWRGSGYSNQPQHF.

In this sample, this clone turned up once. The chain recombines TRBV5-1 with TRBJ2-2, with D unclear. CDR3 length: 15 amino acids. Germline loops: CDR1 SGHRS, CDR2 YFSETQ. The V and J ends lost 1 base and 5 bases respectively, with 12 bases between them. The CDR3: CASSLFWGETGELFF. DNA for the CDR3: TGCGCCAGCAGCTTGTTCTGGGGTGAAACCGGGGAGCTGTTTTTT.

This sequence joins TRBV5-1 and TRBJ2-5; D ambiguous. The CDR3 loop spans 12 amino acids. Germline V gene lookup returns CDR1 SGHRS and CDR2 YFSETQ. Trimming took 2 bases from V and 1 from J, leaving 3 bases between them. The CDR3 region is CASSLTQETQYF. In nucleotides, the CDR3 is TGCGCCAGCAGCTTAACCCAAGAGACCCAGTACTTC. Variable domain in full (rest from reference TRBV5-1 and TRBJ2-5): KAGVTQTPRYLIKTRGQQVTLSCSPISGHRSVSWYQQTPGQGLQFLFEYFSETQRNKGNFPGRFSGRQFSNSRSEMNVSTLELGDSALYLCASSLTQETQYFGPGTRLLVL.

The J gene is TRBJ2-1, the V gene TRBV11-2; the D gene is possibly TRBD1 (5 bases). The CDR3 extends over 15 amino acids. Germline lookup yields CDR1 SGHAT and CDR2 FQNNGV. The germline V and J ends were trimmed by 4 bases and 9 bases, with 19 bases remaining between them. Here the CDR3 DNA reads TGTGCCAGCAGCTCTCTCTCGGTCAGGGCGATTGAGCAGTTCTTC. Translating it yields CASSSLSVRAIEQFF.

This clone was seen a few times. V gene TRBV30 combines with J gene TRBJ1-3; TRBD1 matches 8 bases. V lost 1 base and J lost 7; bases outside the gene matches: 9. CDR3 length equals 15 residues. CDR1 and CDR2 from the germline V gene are GTSNPN and SVGIG (reference sequence). The CDR3 DNA follows: TGTGCCTGGAGTGCTCAGGGGGCTTCGGGGAACACCATATATTTT. It encodes CAWSAQGASGNTIYF.

The V gene is TRBV5-1, the J gene TRBJ2-7; 8 nucleotides align to TRBD1. Germline trimming cut 2 bases from V and 3 bases from J; bases unmatched to any gene: 4. Germline V gene data show CDR1 as SGHRS and CDR2 as YFSETQ. The CDR3 is 14 amino acids. The CDR3 nucleotides read TGCGCCAGCAGCTTTGAAGGACAGGGCTACGAGCAGTACTTC. Translating it yields CASSFEGQGYEQYF.

CDR3 residues: CASSAGGDTQYF. CDR3 in DNA: TGTGCCAGCAGCGCCGGCGGGGATACGCAGTATTTT. The chain has TRBV9 and TRBJ2-3, with D possibly TRBD2 on 5 matching bases. CDR3 size: 12 residues. Trimming stripped 3 bases from V and 6 bases from J, with 8 bases between. Germline CDR1 SGDLS, CDR2 YYNGEE.

The J gene is TRBJ2-6, the V gene TRBV7-2, with 8 positions matching TRBD1. CDR1 and CDR2 from the germline V gene are SGHTA and FQGNSA. Unmatched junction bases numbered 2, after V lost 1 base and J lost 0 bases. The CDR3 totals 17 residues. CDR3 in amino acids: CASSLGQGSSGANVLTF. The CDR3 coding sequence is TGTGCCAGCAGCTTAGGACAGGGGAGCTCTGGGGCCAACGTCCTGACTTTC.

This chain links TRBV5-1 with TRBJ1-1, with D possibly matching TRBD1 (5 bases). There are 14 residues in the CDR3. Germline V gene lookup returns CDR1 SGHRS and CDR2 YFSETQ. V dropped 4 bases and J dropped 4 bases, with 14 bases sitting between them. This CDR3 reads CASSRLRGGTEAFF. As DNA, the CDR3 is TGCGCCAGCAGCCGACTGCGGGGGGGCACTGAAGCTTTCTTT.

This chain uses TRBV19 with TRBJ2-7, with a weak D call TRBD1 (5 bases). Germline values: CDR1 LNHDA, CDR2 SQIVND (reference sequence). V lost 1 base and J 2 bases, leaving 12 bases between the germline ends. The CDR3 is 15 amino acids. Here the CDR3 reads CASSIGGRATYEQYF. The CDR3 nucleotides are TGTGCCAGTAGTATAGGGGGCAGGGCGACCTACGAGCAGTACTTC.

In its sample, this clone was seen once. This chain joins TRBV27 and TRBJ1-5; 7 bases align to TRBD1. The ends lost 3 bases at V and 0 bases at J; junction bases unmatched: 8. This CDR3 spans 17 amino acids. CDR1 is MNHEY and CDR2 is SMNVEV in the germline V gene (reference sequence). The CDR3 DNA reads TGTGCCAGCAGTTTTCGCGGGACAGCAAATAGCAATCAGCCCCAGCATTTT. Protein: CASSFRGTANSNQPQHF.

This chain uses TRBV4-2 with TRBJ2-7; 7 bases are shared with TRBD1. V gave up 0 bases and J gave up 3 bases; unmatched junction bases: 5. The germline V gene has CDR1 LGHNA and CDR2 YNFKEQ. This CDR3 is built from 15 residues. CDR3 in amino acids: CASSQERDSSYEQYF. In DNA form, the CDR3 reads TGTGCCAGCAGCCAAGAAAGGGACAGCAGCTACGAGCAGTACTTC.

V usage is TRBV7-8 and J usage is TRBJ2-1, with 7 bases aligning to TRBD1. The CDR3 totals 13 residues. V dropped 0 bases and J dropped 7; count of bases not matched to a gene: 0. Per the germline V gene, CDR1 is SGHVS and CDR2 is FQNEAQ. The CDR3 nucleotides are TGTGCCAGCAGCTTAGCGGACAGGAATGAGCAGTTCTTC. This translates into CASSLADRNEQFF.

This rearrangement joins TRBV7-8 to TRBJ2-2; D not resolved. This CDR3 is built from 14 residues. CDR1 is SGHVS and CDR2 is FQNEAQ in the germline V gene. V was pared by 10 bases and J by 0 bases, with 12 bases between. The CDR3 region is CAINGRANTGELFF. The CDR3 DNA reads as TGTGCCATCAACGGACGGGCGAACACCGGGGAGCTGTTTTTT. Full variable domain (rest looked up from reference TRBV7-8 and TRBJ2-2): GAGVSQSPRYKVAKRGQDVALRCDPISGHVSLFWYQQALGQGPEFLTYFQNEAQLDKSGLPSDRFFAERPEGSVSTLKIQRTQQEDSAVYLCAINGRANTGELFFGEGSRLTVL.

In its sample, this clone is large (0.1 to 1%). DNA for the CDR3: TGTGCCATCAGTGGGACTTTAGGCACTGAAGCTTTCTTT. Translated, it gives CAISGTLGTEAFF. The chain has TRBV10-3 and TRBJ1-1, with no clear D. Germline CDR1 is ENHRY and CDR2 is SYGVKD. Trimming cost V 4 bases and J 4 bases, with 10 bases left between them. The CDR3 is 13 residues long.

The genes are TRBV10-3 and TRBJ2-7, with 10 bases aligning to TRBD2. The V segment lost 6 bases and the J segment 5 bases; nucleotides outside the gene matches: 7. The germline V gene has CDR1 ENHRY and CDR2 SYGVKD. CDR3 size: 14 residues. CDR3 protein: CAIRPGLASHEQYF. In DNA form, the CDR3 reads TGTGCCATCAGACCGGGACTAGCGTCCCACGAGCAGTACTTC.

The chain couples TRBV7-8 to TRBJ1-5; 11 bases agree with TRBD1. From germline, CDR1 is SGHVS and CDR2 FQNEAQ. The CDR3 runs 17 residues. J gave up 6 bases and V 1 base, and 8 bases lay outside the gene matches. CDR3 sequence: CASSLGGQGVYRQPQHF. CDR3 in DNA: TGTGCCAGCAGCTTAGGGGGACAGGGGGTTTATCGTCAGCCCCAGCATTTT.

The CDR3 reads CASSTGDRLHQPQHF. CDR3 bases: TGTGCCAGCAGTACTGGGGACAGATTGCATCAGCCCCAGCATTTT. The rearrangement uses TRBV6-5 and TRBJ1-5; the match to TRBD1 covers 7 bases. After removal of 5 bases from V and 5 bases from J, the junction contained 9 bases not matched to a gene. CDR1 and CDR2 from the germline V gene are MNHEY and SVGAGI. The CDR3 has 15 amino acids.

The chain is built from TRBV6-4 and TRBJ2-1; D ambiguous. The CDR3 contains 14 residues. The V end lost 4 bases, the J end lost 5 bases, and 12 bases lay between the germline ends. The germline V gene encodes CDR1 MRHNA and CDR2 SNTAGT. This CDR3 is CASSVSWRNNEQFF. CDR3 DNA: TGTGCCAGCAGTGTGTCTTGGAGAAACAATGAGCAGTTCTTC.

The V gene is TRBV6-1, the J gene TRBJ2-2; D ambiguous. V lost 5 bases, J lost 0 bases, and 7 bases lay in between. Germline CDR1 reads MNHNS; CDR2 reads SASEGT. This CDR3 has 14 amino acids. CDR3 residues: CASSPQANTGELFF. CDR3 in DNA: TGTGCCAGCAGTCCCCAGGCGAACACCGGGGAGCTGTTTTTT.

This chain connects TRBV2 to TRBJ1-4, with D unclear. There are 14 residues in the CDR3. Between the trimmed V and J ends, which lost 1 base and 3 bases, there was a span of 6 bases. The germline V gene has CDR1 SNHLY and CDR2 FYNNEI. This CDR3 reads CASSEDRANEKLFF. In DNA, the CDR3 is TGTGCCAGCAGTGAAGACAGAGCTAATGAAAAACTGTTTTTT.

The chain uses TRBV27 and TRBJ2-7; 7 bases agree with TRBD1. V lost 2 bases and J lost 5; bases outside the gene matches: 9. CDR1 and CDR2 (germline): MNHEY, SMNVEV (reference sequence). CDR3 length equals 15 residues. The CDR3 nucleotides are TGTGCCAGCAGTTTACGAGGGGGCAAATCGCACGAGCAGTACTTC. Amino acids: CASSLRGGKSHEQYF.

The gene calls are TRBV2 and TRBJ2-3; no definite D call. This CDR3 contains 13 residues. Trimming removed 3 bases from V and 2 bases from J, with 6 bases in between. Germline CDR1 and CDR2: SNHLY and FYNNEI. The CDR3 sequence: CASSERPTDTQYF. In nucleotides, the CDR3 is TGTGCCAGCAGTGAGAGGCCCACAGATACGCAGTATTTT.

The gene calls are TRBV28 and TRBJ1-6, with 7 bases fitting TRBD1. J lost 6 bases, V lost 0 bases, and 5 bases had no gene match. This CDR3 is 16 amino acids long. CDR1 is MDHEN and CDR2 is SYDVKM in the germline V gene. CDR3 region: CASSLWRGQSNSPLHF. The CDR3 DNA sequence: TGTGCCAGCAGTTTATGGAGGGGGCAGAGTAATTCACCCCTCCACTTT.

V gene TRBV2 combines with J gene TRBJ1-4; D not resolved. The V gene lost 5 bases and the J gene lost 6 bases, with 10 bases spanning the gap. Germline values: CDR1 SNHLY, CDR2 FYNNEI. This CDR3 has 13 amino acids. The CDR3: CASSRNSDEKLFF. The DNA for the CDR3 is TGTGCCAGCAGTCGAAACTCGGATGAAAAACTGTTTTTT. Complete variable domain (other parts from reference TRBV2 and TRBJ1-4): EPEVTQTPSHQVTQMGQEVILRCVPISNHLYFYWYRQILGQKVEFLVSFYNNEISEKSEIFDDQFSVERPDGSNFTLKIRSTKLEDSAMYFCASSRNSDEKLFFGSGTQLSVL.

The gene calls are TRBV28 and TRBJ1-2; D gene uncertain. The CDR3 contains 9 residues. Germline-derived CDR1 and CDR2 are MDHEN and SYDVKM. Trimming shortened V by 11 bases and J by 6 bases, and 7 bases separated the two germline ends. The CDR3 DNA follows: TGTGCCCGCAAGCATGGCTACACCTTC. It encodes CARKHGYTF.

CDR3 coding DNA: TGTGCCAGCAGCGCGGGACTAGCGGGGGGTGGGGCCAACGTCCTGACTTTC. Translated: CASSAGLAGGGANVLTF. The J gene is TRBJ2-6, the V gene TRBV9; 15 bases fit TRBD2. Trimming took 3 bases from V and 3 from J; bases not matched to a gene: 1. The germline V gene encodes CDR1 SGDLS and CDR2 YYNGEE. There are 17 residues in the CDR3.

The CDR3 DNA follows: TGTGCCAGCAGCTTTACGGGCAATCAGCCCCAGCATTTT. It encodes CASSFTGNQPQHF. The V call is TRBV7-9, the J call TRBJ1-5, with no clear D. In germline, CDR1 is SEHNR, CDR2 FQNEAQ (reference sequence). The V end lost 3 bases, the J end lost 2 bases, and 5 bases lay between the germline ends. There are 13 residues in the CDR3.

The chain is built from TRBV28 and TRBJ2-7; 12 positions match TRBD1. CDR3 length: 15 residues. Trimming removed 2 bases from V and 7 bases from J; junction bases left unmatched: 6. Germline V gene sequence: CDR1 MDHEN, CDR2 SYDVKM. CDR3 bases: TGTGCCAGCAGTTTACCGGGACAGGGGGCCAGGGAGCAGTACTTC. Its protein product is CASSLPGQGAREQYF.

This rearrangement joins TRBV10-3 to TRBJ2-6, with a weak D call TRBD1 (5 bases). Germline CDR1 is ENHRY and CDR2 is SYGVKD. The CDR3 totals 19 residues. Trimming stripped 0 bases from V and 3 bases from J, with 18 bases between. CDR3: CAISESIGELGYGANVLTF. DNA for the CDR3: TGTGCCATCAGTGAGTCGATAGGGGAACTGGGGTATGGGGCCAACGTCCTGACTTTC.

The rearrangement uses TRBV7-9 and TRBJ2-2, with a tentative D call TRBD1 (5 bases). This CDR3 has 14 amino acids. Trimming took off 1 base at V and 5 bases at J, with 8 bases between the two ends. Germline loops: CDR1 SEHNR, CDR2 FQNEAQ (reference sequence). CDR3 in DNA: TGTGCCAGCAGCTTAGTACAGGTTACCGGGGAGCTGTTTTTT. Amino acids: CASSLVQVTGELFF. Full variable domain (remainder filled in from reference TRBV7-9 and TRBJ2-2): DTGVSQNPRHKITKRGQNVTFRCDPISEHNRLYWYRQTLGQGPEFLTYFQNEAQLEKSRLLSDRFSAERPKGSFSTLEIQRTEQGDSAMYLCASSLVQVTGELFFGEGSRLTVL.